This TCR beta chain is from a study of blood T cell repertoires in COVID-19. The overall study: The United States, Italy and Spain provided the acute and convalescent COVID-19 samples. The cDNA or gDNA used as material had been derived from T cells, B-cell-depleted T cells, or PBMCs.

Per the study methods: It was from reference gene primer amplification that nucleated cell counts were estimated. Repertoires were generated with immunoSEQ multiplex PCR, while TCRdb's copy carries only in-frame clones and drops some. For V, J and clone size, that table is used; D and trimming come from the DNA. The profile shows some 140,000 clones, around 85% of them singletons. The material sequenced was peripheral blood. The sequence was obtained from a human donor in a cohort sampled during active COVID-19.

Written as DNA, the CDR3 is TGTGCCAGCAGCTTTAGCGGTAGCACAGATACGCAGTATTTT. It is translated as CASSFSGSTDTQYF. V usage is TRBV7-9 and J usage is TRBJ2-3; D possibly corresponds to TRBD2 (6 bases). Germline V gives CDR1 SEHNR, CDR2 FQNEAQ (reference sequence). CDR3 length: 14 amino acids. V lost 3 bases and J 0 bases, leaving 7 bases between the germline ends. Using reference TRBV7-9 and TRBJ2-3 for the parts outside the CDR3, the full variable domain is DTGVSQNPRHKITKRGQNVTFRCDPISEHNRLYWYRQTLGQGPEFLTYFQNEAQLEKSRLLSDRFSAERPKGSFSTLEIQRTEQGDSAMYLCASSFSGSTDTQYFGPGTRLTVL.